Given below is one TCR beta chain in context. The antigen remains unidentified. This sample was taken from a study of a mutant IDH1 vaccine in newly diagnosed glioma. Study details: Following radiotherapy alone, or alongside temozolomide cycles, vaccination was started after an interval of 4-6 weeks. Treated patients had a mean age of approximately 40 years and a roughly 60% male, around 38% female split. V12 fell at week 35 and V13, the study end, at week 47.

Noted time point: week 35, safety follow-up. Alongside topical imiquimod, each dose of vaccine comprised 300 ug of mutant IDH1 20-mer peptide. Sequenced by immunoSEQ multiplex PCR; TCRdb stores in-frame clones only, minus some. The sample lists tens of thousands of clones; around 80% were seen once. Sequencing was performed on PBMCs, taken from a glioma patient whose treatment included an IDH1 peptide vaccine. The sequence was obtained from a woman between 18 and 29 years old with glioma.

CDR3 DNA sequence: TGTGCCAGCAGCTTAGTCGGGACAGAACTTACTAACTATGGCTACACCTTC. Translation: CASSLVGTELTNYGYTF. This rearrangement joins TRBV7-9 to TRBJ1-2, with TRBD1 identical over 7 bases. Trimming took 1 base from V and 0 from J; bases not matched to a gene: 8. Germline loops: CDR1 SEHNR, CDR2 FQNEAQ (reference sequence). The CDR3 totals 17 residues.